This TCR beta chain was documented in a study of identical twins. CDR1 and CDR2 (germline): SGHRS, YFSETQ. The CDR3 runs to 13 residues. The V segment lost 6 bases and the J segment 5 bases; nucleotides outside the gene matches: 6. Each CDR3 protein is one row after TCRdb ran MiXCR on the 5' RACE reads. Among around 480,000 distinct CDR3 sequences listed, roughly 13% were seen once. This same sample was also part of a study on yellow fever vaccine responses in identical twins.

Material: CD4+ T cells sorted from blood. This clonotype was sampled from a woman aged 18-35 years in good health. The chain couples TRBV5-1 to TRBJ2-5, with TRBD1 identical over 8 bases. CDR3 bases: TGCGCCAGCACCGGACAGGGTGGGGAGACCCAGTACTTC. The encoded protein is CASTGQGGETQYF.